The rows below give T cell receptor beta chains drawn from one sample of a study of human T cells and chemical hapten exposure. TCRdb independently ran MiXCR on the RACE reads; one entry per CDR3 protein. The table has about 120,000 distinct CDR3 sequences, about 13% seen once. Sequenced material: whole blood, taken in connection with sensitization to the hapten diphenylcyclopropenone (DPC). All receptors derive from a man between 18 and 29 years old with alopecia areata. Some clones in this sample may be carry-over from other donors' samples. The CDR3 runs from the conserved cysteine through the conserved F or W. D genes are given only for firm matches. A clone size is listed for some rows: how often the clone was seen (once, few, many), or a class if it is expanded.

d_call	v_call	j_call	clone_size	cdr3_nt	cdr3_aa
NA	TRBV4-3	TRBJ2-1	few	TGCGCCAGCAGCCAAGGAGATTTTACGACCTTGAGCTCCTACAATGAGCAGTTCTTC	CASSQGDFTTLSSYNEQFF
NA	TRBV19	TRBJ1-5	NA	TGTGCCAGTAGTATAACGGGGGCGGGCAATCAGCCCCAGCATTTT	CASSITGAGNQPQHF
NA	TRBV19	TRBJ1-6	few	TGTGCCAGTCAGTTACCGGGTGCGCGTGGTTCACCCCTCCACTTT	CASQLPGARGSPLHF
NA	TRBV7-9	TRBJ2-5	NA	TGTGCCAGCAGCTCGTCCTCGTCAGAGACCCAGTACTTC	CASSSSSSETQYF
NA	TRBV6-2/TRBV6-3	TRBJ2-5	NA	TGTGCCAGCAGTTACGCGAGGGAGACCCAGTACTTC	CASSYARETQYF
NA	TRBV18	TRBJ1-1	many	TGTGCCAGCTCACCGGACGAGTTGGGAGCTTTCTTT	CASSPDELGAFF
NA	TRBV7-4	TRBJ2-2	NA	TGTGCCAGCACCTACTGCGGGCGGATGAACACCGGGGAGCTGTTTTTT	CASTYCGRMNTGELFF
NA	TRBV5-4	TRBJ1-1	NA	TGTGCCAGCAGCCAGGAAAACAGGGTAATGAGCACTGAAGCTTTCTTT	CASSQENRVMSTEAFF
NA	TRBV19	TRBJ2-6	NA	TGTGCCAGTAGGGTTTTGGTTTATGGGGCCAACGTCCTGACTTTC	CASRVLVYGANVLTF
NA	TRBV10-2	TRBJ2-7	many	TGCGCCAGCAGTGAGTCGAACCGGGGGCTATACGAGCAGTACTTC	CASSESNRGLYEQYF
NA	TRBV9	TRBJ2-2	NA	TGTGCCAGCAGCGTCTTAAGGGAAGGCACCGGGGAGCTGTTTTTT	CASSVLREGTGELFF
TRBD1	TRBV7-9	TRBJ1-4	few	TGTGCCAGCAGCGATGGGGACAGGGCGAATGAAAAACTGTTTTTT	CASSDGDRANEKLFF
NA	TRBV9	TRBJ2-3	NA	TGTGCCAGCAGCAAGGGGTATACGCAGTATTTT	CASSKGYTQYF
NA	TRBV12-3/TRBV12-4	TRBJ2-3	many	TGTGCCAGCAGTTTAGGGGGTGCCCCAGATACGCAGTATTTT	CASSLGGAPDTQYF